This record covers a single T cell receptor (beta chain). The antigen remains undetermined. Sequencing used immunoSEQ multiplex PCR; TCRdb keeps in-frame clones, though not all of them. Found here are tens of thousands of clones, approximately 80% of them singletons; the top ten hold roughly 21%. The sample comes from a study of OX40 agonist ivuxolimab in advanced cancers. As for the study in general: Age averaged about 66 years (range about 23 to 80), and 70% to 85% were male. Study observations and caveats: At 0.1 to 3.0 mg/kg, clonal expansion of CD4+ and CD8+ blood T cells had occurred by week 6. Low normalized clonal expansion also occurred in some nonresponding patients. Mean expanded clone counts were higher in CD8+ than CD4+ T cells.

Specimen: CD4+ or CD8+ T cells sorted from blood, collected in a trial of the OX40 agonist ivuxolimab. The sequence was obtained from an adult with an advanced solid tumor such as melanoma, head and neck, liver or kidney cancer.

The CDR3 DNA reads TGTGCCAGCAGCCTACTAGCTGATAGCACAGATACGCAGTATTTT. This sequence encodes CASSLLADSTDTQYF. The chain joins TRBV5-4 to TRBJ2-3; TRBD2 is a possible D gene (6 bases). There are 15 residues in the CDR3. The germline CDR1 and CDR2 sequences are SGHNT and YYREEE (reference sequence). The V end was cut by 4 bases, the J end by 0 bases, with 12 bases between.